This T cell receptor beta chain originates from a study of Ad26.COV2.S vaccination and SARS-CoV-2 variants. Study results and limitations: Responses of T cells in total may have been underestimated by the TCR breadth and depth analyses. Spike-specific TCR breadth ran higher among vaccine recipients than placebo recipients.

The repertoire was sequenced with immunoSEQ multiplex PCR; TCRdb's copy has only in-frame clones and lacks some. Of hundreds of thousands of clones in the sample, about 92% were seen once. With regard to this clone: Antigen unknown.

After removal of 1 base from V and 0 bases from J, the junction contained 4 bases not matched to a gene. The germline V gene encodes CDR1 MNHEY and CDR2 SVGAGI. The CDR3 runs to 16 residues. The origin of this receptor is a human donor who had recovered from COVID-19. Sequencing used peripheral blood, obtained after recovery from COVID-19. The chain carries TRBV6-5 and TRBJ1-2; TRBD1 agrees at 8 bases. CDR3 protein: CASSYYGQGSNYGYTF. As DNA, the CDR3 is TGTGCCAGCAGTTACTATGGACAGGGATCTAACTATGGCTACACCTTC.